The source of this TCR beta chain is a study of blood T cell repertoires in COVID-19 (dated by TCRdb to the early 2020s). Turning to the overall study: Samples from collaborators originated in the United States, Italy and Spain and spanned both the acute and convalescent phases of COVID-19. Nearly every sample came with metadata listing a de-identified subject ID, COVID-19 status, age in years and sex. HLA class I and class II types, where available, came from metadata supplied by the sample provider rather than from assay-based typing. The repertoires were released in a freely available public database meant as a resource for research on the immune response to SARS-CoV-2. The samples were drawn from the first 160 participants of the ongoing ImmuneRACE study and from 1,254 subjects provided by 6 global collaborators. The material from the prospective study consisted of cDNA or gDNA derived from T cells, B-cell-depleted T cells, or PBMCs. The dataset comprised deeply sampled blood TCRbeta repertoires from subjects exposed to, actively infected with, or recovered from COVID-19. Study-wide findings and limitations: Clinical and demographic metadata were provided uncurated, with the amount varying by source and participant.

TCRbeta CDR3 regions were amplified from genomic DNA using the immunoSEQ Assay, a bias-controlled multiplex PCR. In the authors' own workflow: Nucleated cell counts per sample were estimated from amplification of reference gene primers within the assay. To quantify the absolute abundance of each unique TCRbeta CDR3 rearrangement, sequence reads were collapsed and filtered. Productive Simpson clonality was computed per sample as the square root of Simpson's diversity index over productive rearrangements. TCRdb retrieved this table from immuneACCESS and kept in-frame rearrangements only. Not all clones are present; in checked studies, unresolved V genes account for under half, and no reason is known for the remainder. Clonal size and the V and J genes are those of that table, whereas D and trimming came from the DNA. The sample table records roughly 250,000 clones; 91% of these occur just once. Approximately 1.2% of the sample belongs to the ten largest clones.

Of note for this clone: The antigen it binds to is not known. Base qualities were left out, and no much larger clone turns up one base away.

Participants in the prospective study were enrolled through a virtual design, were aged about 18 to 90 years, and lived in roughly 26 United States geographic areas. In the prospective study, cohorts were assigned on the basis of participant-reported clinical history obtained from a screening survey and a study questionnaire. Mobile phlebotomists in the prospective study collected whole blood, serum and a nasopharyngeal or oropharyngeal swab from every participant. Prospective study participants could optionally give additional blood draws and questionnaires over a roughly 2-month period. Before DNA extraction, prospective study blood samples were shipped either frozen or at room temperature. The CDR3, from cysteine to phenylalanine, totals 15 residues. The sequence is cut down to CDR3 DNA, 45 bases in frame from base 1. CDR1 and CDR2 (LGHDT, YNNKEL) derive from the germline V gene (reference sequence). Trimming takes 4 bases from V and 0 bases from J, and the germline ends sit 10 bases apart.

The chain is made from TRBV3-1 (or the pseudogene TRBV3-2) and TRBJ1-5; the D gene cannot be resolved reliably. Sequenced material: PBMCs or T cells enriched from blood (not recorded which). The sequence was collected from a human donor in a cohort exposed to, infected with or recovered from COVID-19 (not recorded which). The donor label of this sample is uncertain. The CDR3 here reads CASSPNPHSNQPQHF. The DNA sequence reads TGTGCCAGCAGCCCCAATCCCCATAGCAATCAGCCCCAGCATTTT.